The 4 T cell receptor beta chains below all came from one sample that was sequenced in a study of T cells after yellow fever vaccination. TCRdb re-called the 5' RACE reads through MiXCR, storing one row per CDR3 protein. The sample lists about 85,000 distinct CDR3 sequences, roughly 14% seen once, with roughly 25% in the top ten. Sample: CD8+ T cells not binding an NS4B(214-222) dextramer, sorted from PBMCs, taken roughly 23 days after the first yellow fever vaccination. These receptors were collected from a man aged 18 to 30 who received the YFV17D yellow fever vaccine.

The chain is built from TRBV15 and TRBJ1-4; a weak D match, TRBD1 (5 bases). The germline V gene has CDR1 LNHNV and CDR2 YYDKDF (reference sequence). V was clipped by 8 bases and J by 4 bases, with 11 bases between them. The CDR3 contains 13 residues. The CDR3 protein is CATLDTDNEKLFF. CDR3 sequence (DNA): TGTGCCACCCTGGACACAGATAATGAAAAACTGTTTTTT.

This clonotype was detected only a few times. The chain uses TRBV6-5 and TRBJ2-3; 13 nucleotides match TRBD2. The CDR3 covers 15 residues. V shed 3 bases and J 5 bases; nucleotides not matched to a gene: 2. Germline values: CDR1 MNHEY, CDR2 SVGAGI. As DNA, the CDR3 is TGTGCCAGCAGTTATGGGACTAGCGGGGTAGATACGCAGTATTTT. It encodes CASSYGTSGVDTQYF.

This chain joins TRBV7-2 and TRBJ1-2; D possibly corresponds to TRBD1 (5 bases). Trimming took off 1 base at V and 8 bases at J, with 11 bases between the two ends. Germline values: CDR1 SGHTA, CDR2 FQGNSA. The CDR3 is made up of 13 amino acids. The CDR3 DNA reads TGTGCCAGCAGCTTAGAGGGGCTGAGCGGCTACACCTTC. Residues: CASSLEGLSGYTF.

This clonotype was picked up a small number of times. The chain links TRBV28 to TRBJ1-3, with D possibly TRBD1 on 5 matching bases. Trimming pared 8 bases from V and 3 bases from J, leaving 14 bases between. Germline lookup yields CDR1 MDHEN and CDR2 SYDVKM. The CDR3 runs to 14 residues. The CDR3 protein is CASGGRGFGNTIYF. The CDR3 region has the DNA TGTGCCAGCGGTGGTAGGGGATTTGGAAACACCATATATTTT.